The 23 T cell receptor beta chains reported below all come from one sample, sequenced in a study of graft-versus-host responses after intestinal transplantation. Method: immunoSEQ multiplex PCR; TCRdb's copy keeps in-frame clones and lacks some. The sample holds some 66,000 clones, about nine tenths seen once. Intraepithelial and lamina propria lymphocytes were freed from processed graft tissue. The sequences come from ileum tissue, collected 350 to 400 days after transplant. The receptors derive from a human patient who received an intestinal transplant, so some T cells may come from the graft donor.

The chain links TRBV29-1 to TRBJ2-3; 8 nucleotides align to TRBD1. The CDR3 extends over 14 amino acids. With 6 bases clipped from V and 2 bases from J, the junction kept 7 bases outside the gene matches. Looked up from germline, CDR1 is SQVTM and CDR2 is ANQGSEA. CDR3 DNA: TGCAGCGTCCGCAGGGGACAGGACACAGATACGCAGTATTTT. This gives the protein CSVRRGQDTDTQYF.

Worth noting for this clone: The junction shows a germline mismatch at one end, possibly a read error. The chain combines TRBV9 with TRBJ2-4; either TRBD1 or TRBD2 may fit D (5 bases each). Germline loops: CDR1 SGDLS, CDR2 YYNGEE. This CDR3 spans 12 amino acids. The CDR3, as DNA: TGTGCCAGCAGCGCGCCTCCGGGACCACCAAACTTC. This gives the protein CASSAPPGPPNF. Full variable domain (missing parts from reference TRBV9 and TRBJ2-4): DSGVTQTPKHLITATGQRVTLRCSPRSGDLSVYWYQQSLDQGLQFLIQYYNGEERAKGNILERFSAQQFPDLHSELNLSSLELGDSALYFCASSAPPGPPNFGAGTRLSVL.

This sequence joins TRBV4-1 and TRBJ2-7, with TRBD2 as a possible D gene (6 bases). With 0 bases removed from V and 8 bases from J, the gap between germline ends came to 17 bases. This CDR3 has 15 residues. CDR1 is MGHRA, CDR2 YSYEKL, per germline. In DNA, the CDR3 is TGCGCCAGCAGCCAAGAAGCCAGTGGGAGGATTAAGCAGTACTTC. It specifies CASSQEASGRIKQYF.

The rearrangement links TRBV5-1 to TRBJ2-7; a possible D gene is TRBD2 (5 bases). V was trimmed by 5 bases and J by 7 bases, leaving 19 bases between them. Germline CDR1 and CDR2: SGHRS and YFSETQ. The CDR3 covers 14 residues. The CDR3 DNA follows: TGCGCCAGCAGAAGGCCAGGAATGGCGGGTGAGCAGTACTTC. It encodes CASRRPGMAGEQYF.

This clone is labeled medium-sized. This sequence joins TRBV5-5 and TRBJ1-1; D is ambiguous. Germline CDR1 reads SGHKS; CDR2 reads YYEKEE (reference sequence). Deletions cut 3 bases from V and 3 bases from J, with 6 bases between. The CDR3 is 12 residues long. The CDR3 nucleotides are TGTGCCAGCAGCTATCAGGACACTGAAGCTTTCTTT. Protein sequence: CASSYQDTEAFF.

Only a few counts were recorded for this clone. The chain employs TRBV29-1 and TRBJ2-3, with D perhaps being TRBD1 or TRBD2 (7 bases each). Germline V gene lookup returns CDR1 SQVTM and CDR2 ANQGSEA. The CDR3 consists of 15 residues. V lost 5 bases, J lost 1 base, and 16 bases lay in between. The CDR3 here is CSVMGGGGGTDTQYF. CDR3 in DNA: TGCAGCGTTATGGGGGGAGGGGGCGGCACAGATACGCAGTATTTT.

Only one count was recorded for this clone. The rearrangement joins TRBV6-1 to TRBJ2-7; D might be TRBD1 or TRBD2, each matching 5 bases. The V end was cut by 2 bases, the J end by 3 bases, with 11 bases between. The germline gives CDR1 MNHNS, CDR2 SASEGT. This CDR3 has 14 residues. The CDR3 nucleotides are TGTGCCAGCAGTGAACGGGACGAATTCTACGAGCAGTACTTC. It encodes CASSERDEFYEQYF.

With regard to this clone: At the DNA level, this CDR3 is encoded by other sequences in the same sample as well. The gene calls are TRBV10-2 and TRBJ2-3; TRBD2 agrees at 7 bases. This CDR3 has 14 residues. Per germline, CDR1 WSHSY and CDR2 SAAADI. The V gene end was trimmed by 4 bases and the J gene end by 2 bases; junction bases not matched to a gene: 3. CDR3 bases: TGCGCCAGCAGTGCGGGGGGTTCCACAGATACGCAGTATTTT. Amino acid sequence: CASSAGGSTDTQYF.

This chain joins TRBV11-2 and TRBJ1-2; 8 bases are shared with TRBD1. Germline V gene lookup returns CDR1 SGHAT and CDR2 FQNNGV. Trimming took 1 base from V and 11 from J; bases not matched to a gene: 3. CDR3 size: 12 residues. The CDR3, as DNA: TGTGCCAGCAGCTTAGTCAGGGGGCGGTACACCTTC. Protein product: CASSLVRGRYTF.

As regards this clone: The same CDR3 is also encoded by other DNA sequences in this sample. The rearrangement links TRBV7-8 to TRBJ1-2; weak D call: TRBD1 (5 bases). V lost 1 base and J lost 2, with 11 bases in between. The CDR3 spans 15 residues. Germline V lookup: CDR1 SGHVS, CDR2 FQNEAQ. CDR3 nucleotides: TGTGCCAGCAGCTTAGTAAGGGGCGGGAACTATGGCTACACCTTC. Translation: CASSLVRGGNYGYTF.

The chain recombines TRBV27 with TRBJ2-5; no reliable D call. The CDR3 loop spans 17 amino acids. Germline-derived CDR1 and CDR2 are MNHEY and SMNVEV (reference sequence). Trimming cost V 2 bases and J 5 bases, with 21 bases left between them. The CDR3 loop is CASSLLAAAERTETQYF. The CDR3, as DNA: TGTGCCAGCAGTTTACTGGCGGCGGCAGAGAGAACCGAGACCCAGTACTTC.

The chain employs TRBV5-1 and TRBJ1-5; TRBD1 is a possible D gene (5 bases). The V gene's germline CDR1 is SGHRS and CDR2 YFSETQ. Trimming cost V 0 bases and J 7 bases, with 8 bases left between them. This CDR3 spans 13 amino acids. The CDR3 nucleotides are TGCGCCAGCAGCTTGGCTGGGGACCAGCCCCAGCATTTT. Translation gives CASSLAGDQPQHF.

V and J are TRBV2 and TRBJ2-3, with D perhaps matching TRBD2 (6 bases). Germline CDR1 is SNHLY and CDR2 is FYNNEI. V lost 2 bases to trimming and J lost 4 bases, with 7 bases between them. This CDR3 region has 13 residues. The CDR3 loop reads CASSEPGADTQYF. The CDR3 DNA reads TGTGCCAGCAGTGAACCGGGGGCAGATACGCAGTATTTT.

The rearrangement uses TRBV18 and TRBJ1-5; D call uncertain. Trimming left V 3 bases short and J 10 bases short, with 16 bases between. The CDR3 is 14 residues long. Germline CDR1 reads KGHSH; CDR2 reads LQKENI. CDR3 in amino acids: CASSPVGAVQPQHF. For the CDR3, the DNA is TGTGCCAGCTCACCTGTAGGAGCGGTACAACCCCAGCATTTT.

The V gene is TRBV10-3, the J gene TRBJ2-5; D call uncertain. The closer fit of TRBJ2-7 to the DNA end suggests the J call may be wrong. CDR3 length: 12 amino acids. Germline CDR1 is ENHRY and CDR2 is SYGVKD. The CDR3 spells CAISESTGEQYF. The CDR3 nucleotides read TGTGCCATCAGTGAGTCGACTGGCGAGCAGTACTTC.

This clone was seen a handful of times. The chain carries TRBV4-1 and TRBJ2-7, with 9 bases aligning to TRBD1. Germline V gives CDR1 MGHRA, CDR2 YSYEKL. Trimming at V came to 0 bases and at J to 3 bases, leaving 3 bases not matched to a gene. The length of the CDR3 is 15 residues. The CDR3 reads CASSQDSGQGYEQYF. The CDR3 DNA reads TGCGCCAGCAGCCAAGATTCGGGACAGGGCTACGAGCAGTACTTC.

The chain uses TRBV5-1 and TRBJ2-1; 9 bases line up with TRBD1. The germline V gene encodes CDR1 SGHRS and CDR2 YFSETQ. With 4 bases clipped from V and 4 bases from J, the junction kept 3 bases outside the gene matches. CDR3 length equals 14 residues. CDR3 DNA sequence: TGCGCCAGCAGCCTAGGGACAGGGTACAATGAGCAGTTCTTC. This translates into CASSLGTGYNEQFF.

This clone was seen a single time. The gene calls are TRBV29-1 and TRBJ2-5; D remains ambiguous. The closer fit of TRBJ2-7 to the DNA end suggests the J call may be wrong. Germline V CDR1 and CDR2: SQVTM, ANQGSEA. The CDR3 contains 14 residues. The CDR3 DNA reads TGCAGCGTTGAAGAAAGCGCTTCTACCTACGAGCAGTACTTC. Its translation: CSVEESASTYEQYF.

This chain links TRBV2 with TRBJ2-5; D is unresolved. This CDR3 region has 12 residues. CDR1 and CDR2 (germline): SNHLY, FYNNEI. The V gene lost 2 bases and the J gene lost 3 bases, with 4 bases spanning the gap. CDR3: CASSETEETQYF. DNA for the CDR3: TGTGCCAGCAGTGAAACGGAAGAGACCCAGTACTTC.

This clone was picked up one time. This chain links TRBV27 with TRBJ1-1, with D possibly being TRBD1 (5 bases). Trimming removed 0 bases at V and 5 bases at J, with 13 bases between. Germline lookup yields CDR1 MNHEY and CDR2 SMNVEV (reference sequence). The CDR3 is 15 residues long. The CDR3 spells CASSLSGTPTTEAFF. As DNA, the CDR3 is TGTGCCAGCAGTTTATCCGGGACTCCCACGACTGAAGCTTTCTTT.

CDR3 sequence reads: CASSQVSGNYGYTF. In DNA, the CDR3 is TGTGCCAGCAGCCAAGTTTCAGGGAACTATGGCTACACCTTC. This chain joins TRBV14 and TRBJ1-2; a weak D match, TRBD1 (5 bases). CDR1 is SGHDN, CDR2 FVKESK, per germline. This CDR3 spans 14 amino acids. The V end lost 1 base, the J end lost 2 bases, and 8 bases lay between the germline ends. The full variable domain, completed using reference TRBV14 and TRBJ1-2, is EAGVTQFPSHSVIEKGQTVTLRCDPISGHDNLYWYRRVMGKEIKFLLHFVKESKQDESGMPNNRFLAERTGGTYSTLKVQPAELEDSGVYFCASSQVSGNYGYTFGSGTRLTVV.

This clone was detected only once. The chain links TRBV10-3 to TRBJ2-5, with 9 bases matching TRBD2. Trimming took 1 base from V and 2 from J; bases not matched to a gene: 2. The germline V gene encodes CDR1 ENHRY and CDR2 SYGVKD. This CDR3 comprises 15 residues. For the CDR3, the DNA is TGTGCCATCAGTGAGTTAGCGGGGGATCAAGAGACCCAGTACTTC. This sequence encodes CAISELAGDQETQYF.

The genes are TRBV5-1 and TRBJ1-2; no reliable D call. Trimming stripped 1 base from V and 2 bases from J, with 9 bases between. The CDR3 is 14 residues long. Germline values: CDR1 SGHRS, CDR2 YFSETQ. The CDR3 region has the DNA TGCGCCAGCAGCTTGCTCGGCAGCAACTATGGCTACACCTTC. Residues: CASSLLGSNYGYTF.